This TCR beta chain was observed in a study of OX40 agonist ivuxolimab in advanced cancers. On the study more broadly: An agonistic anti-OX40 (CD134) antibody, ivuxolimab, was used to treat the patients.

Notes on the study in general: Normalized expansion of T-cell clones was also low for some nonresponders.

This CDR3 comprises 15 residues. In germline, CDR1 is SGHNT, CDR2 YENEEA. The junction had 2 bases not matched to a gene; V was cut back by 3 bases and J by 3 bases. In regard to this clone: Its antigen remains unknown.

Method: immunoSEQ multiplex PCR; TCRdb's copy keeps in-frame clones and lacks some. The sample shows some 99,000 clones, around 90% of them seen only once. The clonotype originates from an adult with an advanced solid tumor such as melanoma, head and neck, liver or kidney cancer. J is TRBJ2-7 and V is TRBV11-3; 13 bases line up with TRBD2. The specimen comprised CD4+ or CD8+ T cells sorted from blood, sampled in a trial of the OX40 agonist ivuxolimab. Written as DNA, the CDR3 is TGTGCCAGCAGCTTCCGGACTAGCGGGAGCTACGAGCAGTACTTC. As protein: CASSFRTSGSYEQYF.